These T cell receptor beta chains were read from a single sample in a study of shared clonotypes between healthy human individuals. The method was immunoSEQ multiplex PCR; TCRdb's version includes in-frame clones alone and lacks a portion of them. The sample shows a few million clones, roughly 95% of them seen only once. Input material: naive CD4+ T cells sorted from blood. Receptor source: a young man in good health. Both conserved end residues are part of each CDR3. The D gene is left open where the match is weak. Not all rows give a size; the values are once, few, many and, for expanded clones, a class.

j_call: TRBJ1-6
d_call: TRBD1
clone_size: once
v_call: TRBV6-9
cdr3_aa: CASPNRDRCNSPLHF
cdr3_nt: TGTGCCAGTCCAAACCGGGACAGATGTAATTCACCCCTCCACTTT

j_call: TRBJ2-6
d_call: TRBD1
clone_size: -
v_call: TRBV7-2
cdr3_aa: CASSLGQGRPNVLTF
cdr3_nt: TGTGCCAGCAGCCTTGGACAGGGGAGGCCCAACGTCCTGACTTTC

j_call: TRBJ2-3
d_call: TRBD1
clone_size: -
v_call: TRBV13
cdr3_aa: CASSLRGRTGGTDTQYF
cdr3_nt: TGTGCCAGCAGCTTAAGAGGTCGGACAGGCGGCACAGATACGCAGTATTTT

j_call: TRBJ1-1
d_call: -
clone_size: once
v_call: TRBV4-3
cdr3_aa: CASSQEEGKNTEAFF
cdr3_nt: TGCGCCAGCAGCCAGGAGGAGGGTAAGAACACTGAAGCTTTCTTT

j_call: TRBJ2-5
d_call: TRBD1
clone_size: -
v_call: TRBV6-5
cdr3_aa: CASSSGTAKTETQYF
cdr3_nt: TGTGCCAGCAGTTCTGGGACAGCAAAGACCGAGACCCAGTACTTC

j_call: TRBJ2-1
d_call: TRBD1
clone_size: -
v_call: TRBV7-2
cdr3_aa: CASSFDRGEYNEQFF
cdr3_nt: TGTGCCAGCAGCTTTGACAGGGGAGAGTACAATGAGCAGTTCTTC

j_call: TRBJ1-1
d_call: -
clone_size: -
v_call: TRBV19
cdr3_aa: CASRRYSDTEAFF
cdr3_nt: TGTGCCAGCAGACGGTATTCGGACACTGAAGCTTTCTTT

j_call: TRBJ1-4
d_call: -
clone_size: -
v_call: TRBV11-3
cdr3_aa: CAYREGSEKLFF
cdr3_nt: TGTGCCTATAGGGAGGGGAGTGAAAAACTGTTTTTT

j_call: TRBJ2-2
d_call: -
clone_size: -
v_call: TRBV2
cdr3_aa: CASTPWHERGGELFF
cdr3_nt: TGTGCCAGCACCCCCTGGCATGAGCGTGGGGGGGAGCTGTTTTTT

j_call: TRBJ1-6
d_call: -
clone_size: -
v_call: TRBV19
cdr3_aa: CASSIGETVNSPLHF
cdr3_nt: TGTGCCAGTAGTATCGGGGAGACCGTCAACTCACCCCTCCACTTT

j_call: TRBJ1-1
d_call: -
clone_size: -
v_call: TRBV2
cdr3_aa: CASIPEQGMKNTEAFF
cdr3_nt: TGTGCCAGCATCCCCGAGCAGGGGATGAAGAACACTGAAGCTTTCTTT

j_call: TRBJ2-3
d_call: TRBD2
clone_size: -
v_call: TRBV9
cdr3_aa: CASSGRTSGSSDTQYF
cdr3_nt: TGTGCCAGCAGCGGAAGGACTAGCGGGAGCTCAGATACGCAGTATTTT

j_call: TRBJ1-2
d_call: -
clone_size: -
v_call: TRBV7-2
cdr3_aa: CASSPAPWGYYGYTF
cdr3_nt: TGTGCCAGCAGCCCGGCCCCATGGGGGTACTATGGCTACACCTTC

j_call: TRBJ1-5
d_call: -
clone_size: -
v_call: TRBV29-1
cdr3_aa: CSVEDGTANQPQHF
cdr3_nt: TGCAGCGTTGAAGACGGGACGGCTAATCAGCCCCAGCATTTT

j_call: TRBJ2-3
d_call: TRBD2
clone_size: -
v_call: TRBV4-1
cdr3_aa: CASSLTGTSAPDTQYF
cdr3_nt: TGCGCCAGCAGCCTAACCGGGACTAGTGCCCCAGATACGCAGTATTTT

j_call: TRBJ2-5
d_call: -
clone_size: -
v_call: TRBV18
cdr3_aa: CASSPSLSYQETQYF
cdr3_nt: TGTGCCAGCTCACCAAGCCTCTCGTACCAAGAGACCCAGTACTTC

j_call: TRBJ2-1
d_call: -
clone_size: -
v_call: TRBV11-2
cdr3_aa: CASSLNANNEQFF
cdr3_nt: TGTGCCAGCAGCTTAAACGCAAACAATGAGCAGTTCTTC

j_call: TRBJ2-3
d_call: -
clone_size: -
v_call: TRBV6-1
cdr3_aa: CASSDRAPDTQYF
cdr3_nt: TGTGCCAGCAGTGACAGGGCGCCAGATACGCAGTATTTT

j_call: TRBJ2-1
d_call: TRBD2
clone_size: -
v_call: TRBV7-9
cdr3_aa: CASSFPGTSGRGYNEQFF
cdr3_nt: TGTGCCAGCAGCTTTCCCGGGACTAGCGGGAGGGGGTACAATGAGCAGTTCTTC

j_call: TRBJ2-7
d_call: TRBD2
clone_size: -
v_call: TRBV5-1
cdr3_aa: CASSQGLAGYYEQYF
cdr3_nt: TGCGCCAGCAGCCAGGGACTAGCGGGCTACTACGAGCAGTACTTC

j_call: TRBJ2-6
d_call: TRBD1
clone_size: -
v_call: TRBV19
cdr3_aa: CASTVAGTGGAGANVLTF
cdr3_nt: TGTGCCAGTACGGTAGCCGGGACAGGGGGCGCGGGGGCCAACGTCCTGACTTTC

j_call: TRBJ1-6
d_call: -
clone_size: once
v_call: TRBV10-1
cdr3_aa: CARKVLSPSYNSPLHF
cdr3_nt: TGCGCCAGAAAGGTTCTCTCTCCCTCCTATAATTCACCCCTCCACTTT